This entry lists 3 T cell receptor beta chains sequenced from one sample in a study of T cells in Graves' hyperthyroidism and ophthalmopathy. Amplification yielded TCR beta CDR3 regions, with RNA transcripts as the source. A first-round RT-PCR of the TCR CDR3 used the HTBI primer set. From the multiplex PCR reads, TCRdb called clonotypes with MiXCR, one entry per CDR3 protein. The table records 200,000 to 250,000 distinct CDR3 sequences, around 17% of them present only once. Sequencing was done on a sample of blood. The receptors were sampled from a man in his forties with Graves' hyperthyroidism.

The rearrangement joins TRBV10-3 to TRBJ2-3; 8 bases agree with TRBD2. CDR3 length: 14 amino acids. V lost 7 bases, J lost 2 bases, and 5 bases stayed unmatched. The germline gives CDR1 ENHRY, CDR2 SYGVKD. CDR3 loop: CAITAGGPTDTQYF. CDR3 nucleotide sequence: TGTGCCATCACGGCGGGGGGCCCCACAGATACGCAGTATTTT.

This clonotype was counted at least ten times. This sequence joins TRBV20-1 and TRBJ1-5; unclear D gene. The ends were cut back, 5 bases at V and 1 base at J, with 12 bases in the middle. The length of the CDR3 is 14 residues. Germline V gives CDR1 DFQATT, CDR2 SNEGSKA (reference sequence). The CDR3 DNA is TGCAGTGCTGCCCCCGACTGGAGCAATCAGCCCCAGCATTTT. It translates to CSAAPDWSNQPQHF.

The sample holds a few counts of this clonotype. The chain combines TRBV29-1 with TRBJ1-5, with D unclear. CDR3 length: 16 residues. Trimming shortened V by 1 base and J by 0 bases, and 13 bases separated the two germline ends. Per the germline V gene, CDR1 is SQVTM and CDR2 is ANQGSEA. CDR3 region: CSVEVAGTYSNQPQHF. The CDR3 DNA reads TGCAGCGTTGAAGTTGCAGGTACCTATAGCAATCAGCCCCAGCATTTT.